This TCR beta chain was captured by sequencing in a study of CD8 T cells in Susac syndrome. This CDR3 has 14 amino acids. Per germline, CDR1 DFQATT and CDR2 SNEGSKA (reference sequence). V gave up 3 bases and J gave up 2 bases, with 11 bases separating them. Random hexamers were used to reverse transcribe roughly 0.5 to 1 ug of RNA. TCR beta CDR3 was amplified by immunoSEQ covering 54 Vbeta and 13 Jbeta. Via MiXCR, TCRdb re-called the immunoSEQ multiplex PCR reads, giving one row per CDR3 protein. Of approximately 260,000 distinct CDR3 sequences in the sample, 90% to 97% are singletons; the top ten hold roughly 0.1%. TCR beta was sequenced from blood CD8+ and CD4+ T cells. TEMRA cells were FACS-enriched and CD8+ and CD4+ T cells negatively isolated.

The specimen was CD4+ T cells from PBMCs. The V gene is TRBV20-1, the J gene TRBJ1-5; tentatively, D is TRBD1 (6 bases). The TCR comes from a human donor with Susac syndrome. In DNA, the CDR3 is TGCAGTGCTAGCCAGAGACAGGGCAATCAGCCCCAGCATTTT. Protein product: CSASQRQGNQPQHF.